The rows below give T cell receptor beta chains drawn from one sample of a study of shared T cell receptors in the human thymus. TCRdb keeps only in-frame clones here, not all; method: immunoSEQ multiplex PCR. The top ten hold approximately 0.0097% of the sample, which has over 650,000 clones, around 87% seen once. These same data were also listed under a study on human thymus T cells.

Sequencing was carried out using thymocytes. Receptors were obtained from a boy in the first two years of life with a congenital heart defect. CDR3s include the opening cysteine and the closing phenylalanine or tryptophan. D genes are given only for firm matches. The size field is filled for only some rows; it gives once, few, many or a size class.

TRBJ2-7 TRBV27 - - TGTGCCAGCAGTTTTAGTCAGGGCGGCTCCTACGAGCAGTACTTC CASSFSQGGSYEQYF
TRBJ2-5 TRBV29-1 - TRBD2 TGCAGCGTCGGGACTAGCGGGGGGGAGACCCAGTACTTC CSVGTSGGETQYF
TRBJ2-5 TRBV29-1 - TRBD2 TGCAGCGCCCGGGGGGGCCAAGAGACCCAGTACTTC CSARGGQETQYF
TRBJ2-1 TRBV9 - - TGTGCCAGCAGCCTCTATGTAAGGGGGGGCTCCTACAATGAGCAGTTCTTC CASSLYVRGGSYNEQFF
TRBJ1-5 TRBV6-5 once TRBD1 TGTGCCAGCAGACCAGACAGGGGGCAACAGCCCCAGCATTTT CASRPDRGQQPQHF
TRBJ1-1 TRBV9 - - TGTGCCAGCAGCCCCCCTGCGGGGTCGAGACCTTTCTTT CASSPPAGSRPFF
TRBJ2-5 TRBV19 - - TGTGCCAGTAGTATAGTCCGTCCGGGGGAGCGGAAAGAGACCCAGTACTTC CASSIVRPGERKETQYF
TRBJ1-5 TRBV30 - - TGTGCCTGGGGCGCTCACAGGGATCGCAATCAGCCCCAGCATTTT CAWGAHRDRNQPQHF
TRBJ2-1 TRBV7-9 - TRBD2 TGTGCCAGCTTACTGCGGGAGGGATACAATGAGCAGTTCTTC CASLLREGYNEQFF
TRBJ2-5 TRBV27 - - TGTGCCAGCAGTTTATTACCGGGAGCAGAGACCCAGTACTTC CASSLLPGAETQYF
TRBJ2-7 TRBV5-4 - TRBD2 TGTGCCAGCAGCCAAGGGGAGGGCTCCTACGAGCAGTACTTC CASSQGEGSYEQYF
TRBJ1-1 TRBV5-6 - TRBD1 TGTGCCAGCAGCTTGGCGGACAGGGGGGCGATGAACACTGAAGCTTTCTTT CASSLADRGAMNTEAFF
TRBJ2-7 TRBV10-3 - - TGTGCCACCACCCCCGACAGTGCTCCCTACGAGCAGTACTTC CATTPDSAPYEQYF
TRBJ2-1 TRBV10-3 - - TGTGCCATCAGGCTTGACGGAGGACAGTTTACGGGTGGCAATGAGCAGTTCTTC CAIRLDGGQFTGGNEQFF
TRBJ2-7 TRBV19 - TRBD2 TGTGCCAGTAGTAAGCTAGCGGGGGAACACTACGAGCAGTACTTC CASSKLAGEHYEQYF
TRBJ2-3 TRBV7-9 few - TGTGCCAGCAGCGATGGTATTGGGTGGGCCGGTCGCGCAGATACGCAGTATTTT CASSDGIGWAGRADTQYF
TRBJ2-7 TRBV10-3 - TRBD1 TGTGCCATCAGTCCTGGACAGGGGGCTCTCTTTTACGAGCAGTACTTC CAISPGQGALFYEQYF
TRBJ1-4 TRBV6-6 - TRBD1 TGTGCCAGCAGTTTATCGGGACAGGGGGGGCTGTTTTTT CASSLSGQGGLFF
TRBJ2-2 TRBV7-8 - TRBD2 TGTGCCAGCAGCTTTATTAGCGGGAGGGCCCCCGGGGAGCTGTTTTTT CASSFISGRAPGELFF
TRBJ2-7 TRBV28 once TRBD1 TGTGCCACCGCGGGACAGGGGTACGACGAGCAGTACTTC CATAGQGYDEQYF
TRBJ1-2 TRBV2 - TRBD1 TGTGCCAGCATATCAGGGGGCGGTGGCTACACCTTC CASISGGGGYTF
TRBJ1-1 TRBV11-2 - - TGTGCCAGCAGCTTAGATCTGGGGCGGAACACTGAAGCTTTCTTT CASSLDLGRNTEAFF
TRBJ1-1 TRBV7-9 - - TGTGCCAGCAGCTTAAACGGAGTAAACACTGAAGCTTTCTTT CASSLNGVNTEAFF
TRBJ2-7 TRBV4-3 - TRBD1 TGCGCCAGCAGCACACATCCGGGACAGGACTTCTACGAGCAGTACTTC CASSTHPGQDFYEQYF
TRBJ2-3 TRBV10-3 - TRBD1 TGTGCCATCAATACGGACAGGGCCAGAGATACGCAGTATTTT CAINTDRARDTQYF
TRBJ2-5 TRBV6-1 - - TGTGCCAGCCTCGTCCGGGTTAGTGGGAGAGAGACCCAGTACTTC CASLVRVSGRETQYF
TRBJ1-2 TRBV9 - - TGTGCCAGCAGCGTTTCCTCGCGGGTAGGGACGGGAGACCTCTATGGCTACACCTTC CASSVSSRVGTGDLYGYTF
TRBJ2-3 TRBV6-6 - - TGTGCCAGCAGGCCAGGGGCCGTAGCAGATACGCAGTATTTT CASRPGAVADTQYF
TRBJ1-2 TRBV5-6 - - TGTGCCAGCAGCTTGGAGGGGTTCCCCTATGGCTACACCTTC CASSLEGFPYGYTF
TRBJ1-5 TRBV4-3 - TRBD1 TGCGCCAGCAGCCCGGGACAGTTCGGCAATCAGCCCCAGCATTTT CASSPGQFGNQPQHF
TRBJ2-7 TRBV28 - TRBD2 TGTGCCAGCAGTCAAGCTCTGGGGGAGGGGGAGCAGTACTTC CASSQALGEGEQYF
TRBJ2-7 TRBV29-1 - TRBD1 TGCAGCGCCCGGACAGGTCGCGAGCAGTACTTC CSARTGREQYF
TRBJ2-3 TRBV5-4 - TRBD2 TGTGCCAGCAGCTTGGAGGTAGCGGGACGGGATACGCAGTATTTT CASSLEVAGRDTQYF
TRBJ2-2 TRBV6-4 - - TGTGCCAGCAGTGTCGCTAGAGGGGGCGGGGAGCTGTTTTTT CASSVARGGGELFF
TRBJ2-1 TRBV12-5 - - TGTGCTAGTGGTTTGGTCAACAATGAGCAGTTCTTC CASGLVNNEQFF
TRBJ2-3 TRBV2 - - TGTGCCAGCGACAGGGGTCCGGGGGGTTTT CASDRGPGGF
TRBJ2-2 TRBV29-1 once TRBD1 TGCAGCGTCCCAGGGGGCGACACCGGGGAGCTGTTTTTT CSVPGGDTGELFF
TRBJ1-6 TRBV6-5 once - TGTGCCGGCGGTGGAAGGGGCTCGGATTCACCCCTCCACTTT CAGGGRGSDSPLHF
TRBJ2-3 TRBV4-1 - TRBD1 TGCGCCAGCAGACATACCAAGACAGGGTTTGATACGCAGTATTTT CASRHTKTGFDTQYF
TRBJ2-1 TRBV18 - - TGTGCCAGCTCACCACCGACTCCTAACAATGAGCAGTTCTTC CASSPPTPNNEQFF
TRBJ2-7 TRBV25-1 - TRBD1 TGTGCCAGCAGTGACCCTTCGACAGGGTCCTACGAGCAGTACTTC CASSDPSTGSYEQYF
TRBJ1-5 TRBV10-3 - - TGTGCCATCAGTGAGTCGGAGAGGGTCAATCAGCCCCAGCATTTT CAISESERVNQPQHF
TRBJ2-7 TRBV23-1 - - TGCGCCAGGGGGGGTGCTAGGGCCTACGAGCAGTACTTC CARGGARAYEQYF
TRBJ1-6 TRBV2 - TRBD1 TGTGCCAGCAGTTCCATATACAGGGGGCATTCACCCCTCCACTTT CASSSIYRGHSPLHF
TRBJ1-3 TRBV7-6 few - TGTGCCAGCAGCTCCCTCCCTGGGCCGAGCTCTGGAAACACCATATATTTT CASSSLPGPSSGNTIYF
TRBJ2-4 TRBV19 few TRBD1 TGTGCCAGTAGTATGGACAGGGGGATGGACATTCAGTACTTC CASSMDRGMDIQYF
TRBJ1-1 TRBV19 - - TGTGCCAGTAGTATTGGGCGGAACACTGAAGCTTTCTTT CASSIGRNTEAFF
TRBJ1-1 TRBV19 few TRBD1 TGTGCCAGTACAGGGGGTCTTATGAACACTGAAGCTTTCTTT CASTGGLMNTEAFF
TRBJ2-1 TRBV20-1 once TRBD1 TGCAGTCAAAACAGGGGAAATGAGCAGTTCTTC CSQNRGNEQFF
TRBJ2-1 TRBV7-9 - TRBD2 TGTGCCAGCAGCTTCGCGGGAGTCCTCTCCTCCTACAATGAGCAGTTCTTC CASSFAGVLSSYNEQFF
TRBJ1-1 TRBV2 - - TGTGCCAGCACCCAACCCCGGGGGGGGAACACTGAAGCTTTCTTT CASTQPRGGNTEAFF
TRBJ2-1 TRBV11-2 - TRBD2 TGTGCCAGCAGCTTATGGGGACTAGCGGGAGGGCCGAGCAATGAGCAGTTCTTC CASSLWGLAGGPSNEQFF
TRBJ1-6 TRBV19 - - TGTGCCAGTAGTATAACCCCGGGGATGTTTGCACCCCTCCACTTT CASSITPGMFAPLHF
TRBJ2-5 TRBV11-2 - - TGTGCCAGCAGCTTGTCTGAGACCCAGTACTTC CASSLSETQYF
TRBJ1-1 TRBV28 - - TGTGCCAGCAGACGGGGTAAAGCGGAGTTAGTGAACACTGAAGCTTTCTTT CASRRGKAELVNTEAFF